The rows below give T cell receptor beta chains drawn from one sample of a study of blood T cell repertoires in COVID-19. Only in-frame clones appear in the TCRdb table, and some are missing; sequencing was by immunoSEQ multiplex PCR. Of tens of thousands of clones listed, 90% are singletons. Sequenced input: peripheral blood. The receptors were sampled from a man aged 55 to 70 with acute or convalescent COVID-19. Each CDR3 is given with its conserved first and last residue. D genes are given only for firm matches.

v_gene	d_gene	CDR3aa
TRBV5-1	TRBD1	CASSQVTGGGTEAFF
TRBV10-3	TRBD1	CAISPGDRGNIQYF
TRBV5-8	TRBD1	CASSLSTGGLIPGYTF
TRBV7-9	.	CASRKPDSGANVLTF
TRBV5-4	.	CASSLRVAADTQYF
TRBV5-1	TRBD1	CASSPRTGALYGYTF
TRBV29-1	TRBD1	CSVLSSGGISDTQYF
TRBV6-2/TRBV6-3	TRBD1	CASSYTGGNQPQHF
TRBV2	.	CASRKTGMNTEAFF
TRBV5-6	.	CASSSQAVNEKLFF
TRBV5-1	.	CASSLEGGSGNTIYF
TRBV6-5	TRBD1	CASSYSRTGGSYEQYF
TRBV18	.	CASSPPGGNQPQHF
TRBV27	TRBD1	CASSSPGQGKDTQYF
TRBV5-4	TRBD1	CASSFMTGGSDTQYF
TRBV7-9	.	CASSLAQGGGYTF
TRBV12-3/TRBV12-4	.	CASSPLQGPCTF
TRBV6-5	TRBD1	CASSSHLTGGPGYTF
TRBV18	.	CASSPGYGAYGYTF
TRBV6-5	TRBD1	CASSYPKGDRGSPLHF
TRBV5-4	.	CASSPTRTDGSTF
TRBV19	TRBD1	CASTVTGKGANVLTF
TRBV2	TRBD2	CASSALGLAGETQYF
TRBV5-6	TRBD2	CASSPGTKGYNEQFF
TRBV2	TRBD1	CASSAPMEGASGYTF
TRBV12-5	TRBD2	CASGLGTSRHNEQFF